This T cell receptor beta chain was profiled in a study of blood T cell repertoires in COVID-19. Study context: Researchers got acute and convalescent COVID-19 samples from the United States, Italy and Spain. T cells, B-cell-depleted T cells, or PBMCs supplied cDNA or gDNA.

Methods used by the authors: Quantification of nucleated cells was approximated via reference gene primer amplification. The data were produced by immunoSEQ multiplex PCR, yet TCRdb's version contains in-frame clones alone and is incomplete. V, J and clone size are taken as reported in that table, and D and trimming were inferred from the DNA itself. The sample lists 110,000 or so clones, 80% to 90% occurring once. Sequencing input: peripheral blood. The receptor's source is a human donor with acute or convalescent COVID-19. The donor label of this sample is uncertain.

The CDR3 protein is CASSQLAGPTYEQYF. The CDR3 DNA follows: TGTGCCAGCAGCCAACTAGCGGGACCGACCTACGAGCAGTACTTC. The chain is built from TRBV4-2 and TRBJ2-7, with 9 bases lining up with TRBD2. The CDR3 covers 15 residues. V shed 2 bases and J 2 bases; nucleotides not matched to a gene: 4. CDR1 and CDR2 (germline): LGHNA, YNFKEQ.